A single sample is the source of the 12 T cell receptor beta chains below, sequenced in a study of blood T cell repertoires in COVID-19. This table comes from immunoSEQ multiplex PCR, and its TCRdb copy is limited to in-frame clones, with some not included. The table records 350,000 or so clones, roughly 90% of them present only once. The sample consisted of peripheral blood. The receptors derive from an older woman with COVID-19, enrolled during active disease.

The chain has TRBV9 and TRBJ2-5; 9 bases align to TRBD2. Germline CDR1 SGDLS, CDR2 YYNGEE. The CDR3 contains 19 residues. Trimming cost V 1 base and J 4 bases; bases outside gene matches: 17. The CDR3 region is CASSVRTPTPAGGPETQYF. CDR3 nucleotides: TGTGCCAGCAGCGTACGTACCCCAACACCAGCGGGGGGCCCAGAGACCCAGTACTTC.

The CDR3 reads CASSSPTSGKTGELFF. CDR3 DNA sequence: TGCGCCAGCAGCTCCCCCACTAGCGGGAAAACCGGGGAGCTGTTTTTT. The V and J genes are TRBV5-1 and TRBJ2-2; 10 bases agree with TRBD2. Germline loops: CDR1 SGHRS, CDR2 YFSETQ. The trim removed 3 bases at V and 5 bases at J, leaving 7 bases unmatched. The length of the CDR3 is 16 residues.

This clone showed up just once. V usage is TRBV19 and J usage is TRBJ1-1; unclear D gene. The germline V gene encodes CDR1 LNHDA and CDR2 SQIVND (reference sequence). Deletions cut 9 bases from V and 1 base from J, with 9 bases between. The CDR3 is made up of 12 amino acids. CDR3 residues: CARITQNTEAFF. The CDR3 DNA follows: TGTGCCAGAATAACACAGAACACTGAAGCTTTCTTT.

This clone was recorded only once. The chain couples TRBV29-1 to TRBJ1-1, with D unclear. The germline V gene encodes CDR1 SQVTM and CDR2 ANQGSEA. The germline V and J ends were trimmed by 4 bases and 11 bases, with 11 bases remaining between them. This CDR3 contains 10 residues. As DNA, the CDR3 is TGCAGCGTTGTGAGTGTGAGGGCTTTCTTT. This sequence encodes CSVVSVRAFF.

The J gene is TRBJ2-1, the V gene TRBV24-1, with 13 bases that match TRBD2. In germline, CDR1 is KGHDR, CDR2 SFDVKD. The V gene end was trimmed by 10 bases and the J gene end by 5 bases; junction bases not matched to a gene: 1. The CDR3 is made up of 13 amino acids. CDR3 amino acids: CATGLAGDNEQFF. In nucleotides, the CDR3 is TGTGCCACAGGACTAGCGGGGGACAATGAGCAGTTCTTC.

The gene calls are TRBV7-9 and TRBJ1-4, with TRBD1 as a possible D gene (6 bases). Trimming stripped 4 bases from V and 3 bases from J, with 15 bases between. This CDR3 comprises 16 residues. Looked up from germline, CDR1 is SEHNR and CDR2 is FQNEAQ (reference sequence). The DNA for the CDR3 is TGTGCCAGCAGCTATGCCAGGGGCAGGTCTAATGAAAAACTGTTTTTT. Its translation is CASSYARGRSNEKLFF.

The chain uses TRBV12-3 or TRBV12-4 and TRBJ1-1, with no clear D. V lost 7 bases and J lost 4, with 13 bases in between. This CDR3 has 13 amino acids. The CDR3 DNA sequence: TGTGCCAGCAACCAAAAAAGCTCCACTGAAGCTTTCTTT. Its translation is CASNQKSSTEAFF.

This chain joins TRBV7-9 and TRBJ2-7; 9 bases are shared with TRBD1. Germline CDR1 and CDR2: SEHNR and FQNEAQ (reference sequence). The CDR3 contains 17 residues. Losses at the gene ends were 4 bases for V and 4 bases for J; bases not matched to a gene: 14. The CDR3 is CASSSTGSGTGYYEQYF. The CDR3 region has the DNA TGTGCCAGCAGCTCAACGGGGTCCGGGACAGGGTATTACGAGCAGTACTTC.

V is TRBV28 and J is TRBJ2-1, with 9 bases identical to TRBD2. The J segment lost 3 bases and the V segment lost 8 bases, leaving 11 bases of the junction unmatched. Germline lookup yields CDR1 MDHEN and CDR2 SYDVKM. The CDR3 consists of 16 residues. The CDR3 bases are TGTGCCAGCCGTGCCGCGGGGGGGGCAGGCTACAATGAGCAGTTCTTC. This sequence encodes CASRAAGGAGYNEQFF.

CDR3 DNA: TGTGCCAGTAGTCCCTCGGGACAGACCAATCAGCCCCAGCATTTT. It codes for CASSPSGQTNQPQHF. The rearrangement links TRBV19 to TRBJ1-5, with 7 bases lining up with TRBD1. The germline V gene has CDR1 LNHDA and CDR2 SQIVND (reference sequence). V lost 5 bases, J lost 3 bases, and 7 bases stayed unmatched. This CDR3 has 15 residues.

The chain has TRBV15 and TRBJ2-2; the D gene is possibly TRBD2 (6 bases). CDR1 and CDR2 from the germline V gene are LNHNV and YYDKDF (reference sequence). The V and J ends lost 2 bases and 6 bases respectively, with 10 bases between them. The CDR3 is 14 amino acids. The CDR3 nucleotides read TGTGCCACCAGCAGATCCTGGGGGGCCGGGGAGCTGTTTTTT. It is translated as CATSRSWGAGELFF.

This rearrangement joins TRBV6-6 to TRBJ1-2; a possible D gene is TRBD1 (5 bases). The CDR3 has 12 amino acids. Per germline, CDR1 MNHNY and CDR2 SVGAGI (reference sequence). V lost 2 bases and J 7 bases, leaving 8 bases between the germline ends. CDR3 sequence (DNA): TGTGCCAGCAGTTACGGGACTGGTGGCTACACCTTC. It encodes CASSYGTGGYTF.